These T cell receptor beta chains were read from a single sample in a study of CD8+CD57+ T cells in acquired aplastic anemia. MiXCR, run by TCRdb on the reads, gives a single entry per CDR3 protein. The top ten clones hold 40% to 55% of a sample with over 150,000 distinct CDR3 sequences, over 55% of them seen once. Sequences were obtained from sorted CD4+, CD8+, or CD8+CD57+ T cells (not recorded which) from PBMCs. Receptor source: a human donor with aplastic anemia. Each CDR3 is given with its conserved first and last residue. Each record gives: D gene, V gene, clone size, J gene, CDR3 DNA, CDR3 protein. The D gene is left open where the match is weak. Clone size is stated in some rows and not others, as once, few, many or a class when expanded.

>-|TRBV20-1|few|TRBJ1-2
TGCAGTGCTAGAGAGAACCCTTACGAAGGCTACACCTTC
CSARENPYEGYTF
>-|TRBV7-2|-|TRBJ2-7
TGTGCCAGCAGGTTCTCGGGGGTCTCCGAGCAGTACTTC
CASRFSGVSEQYF
>TRBD1|TRBV7-9|-|TRBJ1-2
TGTGCCAGCAGCCCCACGGACAGGGTGGATGGCTACACCTTC
CASSPTDRVDGYTF
>-|TRBV2|-|TRBJ2-7
TGTGCCAGCAGTGAAGGGCAGGGAAGCTCCTACGAGCAGTACTTC
CASSEGQGSSYEQYF
>-|TRBV7-2|-|TRBJ2-5
TGTGCCAGCAGCTTAGGAGGGTCTGCGGGGACCCAGTACTTC
CASSLGGSAGTQYF
>-|TRBV20-1|-|TRBJ1-6
TGCAGTGCTAGAGAGAACTGTCACTATAATTCACCCCTCCACTTT
CSARENCHYNSPLHF
>TRBD1|TRBV24-1|-|TRBJ2-5
TGTGCCACCAGTGCCCTCAGAGGGGGCGCGGAGACCCAGTACTTC
CATSALRGGAETQYF
>TRBD1|TRBV20-1|-|TRBJ2-1
TGCAGTGCACCGGGACAGGGGGTAGGTAATGAGCAGTTCTTC
CSAPGQGVGNEQFF
>-|TRBV20-1|-|TRBJ1-1
TGCAGTGCTCTGACGGGGAACACTGAAGCTTTCTTT
CSALTGNTEAFF
>-|TRBV6-4|-|TRBJ1-1
TGTGCCAGCAGCGACGGCGAGGCAGATGAAGCTTTCTTT
CASSDGEADEAFF
>-|TRBV10-2|-|TRBJ1-1
TGCGCCAGCAGTGAGTCCAACGTGAACACTGAAGCTTTCTTT
CASSESNVNTEAFF
>TRBD1|TRBV24-1|few|TRBJ1-1
TGTGCCACCAGTGACGCCTCCGGGACAGGAGCTGAAGCTTTCTTT
CATSDASGTGAEAFF
>TRBD1|TRBV5-1|-|TRBJ2-3
TGCGCCAGCTCTTCCGGAACCGGGACAGGGGGATACGGCACAGATACGCAGTATTTT
CASSSGTGTGGYGTDTQYF
>-|TRBV15|-|TRBJ1-2
TGTGCCACCAGCGCTCGGACAGTCAGCTATGGCTACACCTTC
CATSARTVSYGYTF
>-|TRBV7-7|few|TRBJ2-5
TGTGCTAGCAGCTTAGGTGGCAGCAGAGAGACCCAGTACTTC
CASSLGGSRETQYF
>-|TRBV10-1|-|TRBJ2-2
TGCGCCAGCAGTGAGTCAGGTAGCGGGAACACCGGGGAGCTGTTTTTT
CASSESGSGNTGELFF
>-|TRBV19|-|TRBJ2-6
TGTGCCAGTATCGACCAATCTGGGGCCAACGTCCTGACTTTC
CASIDQSGANVLTF
>-|TRBV6-1|many|TRBJ1-1
TGTGCCGCAATCGGGTCCCACTACATGAACACTGAAGCTTTCTTT
CAAIGSHYMNTEAFF
>TRBD1|TRBV6-5|-|TRBJ2-5
TGTGCCAGCAGGGGACAGGGGCGGGGTGAGACCCAGTACTTC
CASRGQGRGETQYF
>-|TRBV7-6|-|TRBJ2-5
TGTGCCAGCAGGGGGGGGGGCGTAATCCAAGAGACCCAGTACTTC
CASRGGGVIQETQYF
>-|TRBV10-3|-|TRBJ1-1
TGTGCCACTCACGGGGTTCAAGGCACTGAAGCTTTCTTT
CATHGVQGTEAFF
>-|TRBV2|few|TRBJ2-2
TGTGCCAGCAGTGAAACAGGGATGGGCACCGGGGAGCTGTTTTTT
CASSETGMGTGELFF
>-|TRBV9|-|TRBJ1-1
TGTGCCAGCAACCCCATCCCCCAGCGGAGGCCCTACGAGCTGAACACTGAAGCTTTCTTT
CASNPIPQRRPYELNTEAFF
>TRBD2|TRBV2|-|TRBJ2-5
TGTGCCAGCAAAAATGGGACTAGCGGGAGTGGTGAGACCCAGTACTTC
CASKNGTSGSGETQYF
>-|TRBV12-3/TRBV12-4|-|TRBJ2-7
TGTGCCAGCAGTCCCCGGACAGTAAGGCACGAGCAGTACTTC
CASSPRTVRHEQYF
>TRBD1|TRBV5-1|-|TRBJ1-2
TGCGCCAGCAGCGCGACAGGGGGCAGGAGCTATGGCTACACCTTC
CASSATGGRSYGYTF
>-|TRBV7-7|-|TRBJ2-7
TGTGCTAGCAGCTTAGGGGCAGGCTCCGAGCAGTACTTC
CASSLGAGSEQYF
>TRBD1|TRBV7-6|-|TRBJ2-7
TGTGCCAGCAGCTTAGATCTCAGGACAGGCGTTGAGCAGTACTTC
CASSLDLRTGVEQYF
>-|TRBV7-9|-|TRBJ2-1
TGTGCCAGCAGCCTGAGACAGTCTCTTTGGAATGAGCAGTTCTTC
CASSLRQSLWNEQFF
>-|TRBV9|-|TRBJ2-2
TGTGCCAGCAGTAGACAGGAGACCGGGGAGCTGTTTTTT
CASSRQETGELFF
>TRBD1|TRBV6-6|-|TRBJ1-5
TGTGCCAGCAACCACAGGGGGGCAAACCAGCCCCAGCATTTT
CASNHRGANQPQHF
>-|TRBV6-2/TRBV6-3|-|TRBJ2-5
TGTGCCAGCAGTTACAGTGCAGCACAAGAGACCCAGTACTTC
CASSYSAAQETQYF
>-|TRBV6-1|-|TRBJ2-7
TGTGCCAGCAGTGAATGGACAAGGTTAGCCTACGAGCAGTACTTC
CASSEWTRLAYEQYF